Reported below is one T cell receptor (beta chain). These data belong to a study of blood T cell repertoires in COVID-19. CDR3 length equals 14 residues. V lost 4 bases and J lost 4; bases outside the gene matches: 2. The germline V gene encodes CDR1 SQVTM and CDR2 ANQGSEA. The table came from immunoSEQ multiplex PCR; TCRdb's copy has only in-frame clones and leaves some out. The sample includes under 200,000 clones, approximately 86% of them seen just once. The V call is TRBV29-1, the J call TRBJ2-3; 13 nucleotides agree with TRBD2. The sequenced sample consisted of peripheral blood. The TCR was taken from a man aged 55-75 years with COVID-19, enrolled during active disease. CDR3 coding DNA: TGCAGCGTTGCGACTAGCGGGGGGCCAGATACGCAGTATTTT. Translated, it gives CSVATSGGPDTQYF.